This TCR beta chain came from a study of identical twins. In regard to this clonotype: Its antigen remains unknown.

The study's findings and limits: Part of the zero-insertion signal could reflect confounding by invariant MAIT and iNKT cells. Excess sharing between twins was weaker in beta out-of-frame sequences.

Germline V gives CDR1 SGHNT, CDR2 YYREEE (reference sequence). The CDR3 consists of 19 residues. Trimming took 1 base from V and 3 from J; bases not matched to a gene: 15. TCRdb itself ran the 5' RACE reads through MiXCR, one entry per CDR3 protein. The table includes about 220,000 distinct CDR3 sequences, around 10% detected once. The specimen was memory (CD45RO+) T cells sorted from blood. The source is a woman under 30 in good health. The chain joins TRBV5-4 to TRBJ2-1; 8 bases are a match to TRBD2. For the CDR3, the DNA is TGTGCCAGCAGCTTGCGAGGAGTTGGCGGGAGGCACCTCTACAATGAGCAGTTCTTC. Its protein product is CASSLRGVGGRHLYNEQFF.